Listed below are T cell receptor beta chains from one sample, sequenced in a study of blood T cell repertoires in COVID-19. Clones were read by immunoSEQ multiplex PCR, and TCRdb kept only the in-frame ones, dropping some. The sample lists approximately 100,000 clones, around 85% occurring once. Material: peripheral blood. These receptors were collected from a woman in her 70s with active or convalescent COVID-19. CDR3s include the opening cysteine and the closing phenylalanine or tryptophan. The D gene is left open where the match is weak. Size is omitted from some rows. Given values are once, few, many or a class for expanded clones.

clone size | J gene | V gene | D gene | CDR3 DNA | CDR3 protein
. | TRBJ1-5 | TRBV2 | . | TGTGCCAGCAACAGTCAGGGAGGGGATCAGCCCCAGCATTTT | CASNSQGGDQPQHF
. | TRBJ1-1 | TRBV23-1 | . | TGCGCCAGCAGTCATCCCGGGTCTATGCAACTGGACACTGAAGCTTTCTTT | CASSHPGSMQLDTEAFF
. | TRBJ2-1 | TRBV28 | . | TGTGCCAGCAGTAATCGACAGTACAATGAGCAGTTCTTC | CASSNRQYNEQFF
. | TRBJ2-7 | TRBV27 | TRBD2 | TGTGCCAGCAGCTTACTAGCGGGAGCCCTCTACGAGCAGTACTTC | CASSLLAGALYEQYF
. | TRBJ2-7 | TRBV11-2 | . | TGTGCCAGCGGGGCCAGGAGTTACCGTACCTACGAGCAGTACTTC | CASGARSYRTYEQYF
. | TRBJ1-3 | TRBV2 | . | TGTGCCAGCAGTGATAGGGTCCCGGACGGACACTCTGGAAACACCATATATTTT | CASSDRVPDGHSGNTIYF
once | TRBJ1-6 | TRBV5-1 | . | TGCGCCAGCAGCTTGAGGGCGCAGGGTAATTCACCCCTCCACTTT | CASSLRAQGNSPLHF
. | TRBJ2-7 | TRBV30 | TRBD1 | TGTGCCTGGAGTGTAGGGACAGGAGGGTCTAACGAGCAGTACTTC | CAWSVGTGGSNEQYF
. | TRBJ1-3 | TRBV27 | . | TGTGCCAGCAAGCGGGAGCTGGGGTCAGGAAACACCATATATTTT | CASKRELGSGNTIYF
. | TRBJ1-5 | TRBV30 | . | TGTGCCTGGAGTCCAGGGAGGATTGGGAATCAGCCCCAGCATTTT | CAWSPGRIGNQPQHF
. | TRBJ1-2 | TRBV9 | TRBD1 | TGTGCCAGCAGCGGGCTTCGGGACAGGCTCGATGGCTACACCTTC | CASSGLRDRLDGYTF
. | TRBJ2-1 | TRBV28 | TRBD2 | TGTGCCAGCAGTTTACTGGCTAGCGGGACCTACAATGAGCAGTTCTTC | CASSLLASGTYNEQFF
. | TRBJ2-6 | TRBV30 | . | TGTGCCAGCGACGGCACTGGGGCCAACGTCCTGACTTTC | CASDGTGANVLTF
. | TRBJ2-7 | TRBV18 | . | TGTGCCAGCTCACCACCGGGCCACTACGAGCAGTACTTC | CASSPPGHYEQYF
. | TRBJ2-5 | TRBV5-4 | . | TGTGCCAGCAGAAAAGAGGGCAATGCGGAGACCCAGTACTTC | CASRKEGNAETQYF
. | TRBJ2-7 | TRBV10-2 | . | TGCGCCAGCAGGTCGCAGGGCAGCTACGAGCAGTACTTC | CASRSQGSYEQYF
. | TRBJ1-1 | TRBV18 | TRBD1 | TGTGCCAGCTCACCTCCGGGACAGGGGGCAAACACTGAAGCTTTCTTT | CASSPPGQGANTEAFF
. | TRBJ2-1 | TRBV6-2/TRBV6-3 | TRBD1 | TGTGCCAGCAGTTTAGACAGGGGGCGAGCCTACAATGAGCAGTTCTTC | CASSLDRGRAYNEQFF